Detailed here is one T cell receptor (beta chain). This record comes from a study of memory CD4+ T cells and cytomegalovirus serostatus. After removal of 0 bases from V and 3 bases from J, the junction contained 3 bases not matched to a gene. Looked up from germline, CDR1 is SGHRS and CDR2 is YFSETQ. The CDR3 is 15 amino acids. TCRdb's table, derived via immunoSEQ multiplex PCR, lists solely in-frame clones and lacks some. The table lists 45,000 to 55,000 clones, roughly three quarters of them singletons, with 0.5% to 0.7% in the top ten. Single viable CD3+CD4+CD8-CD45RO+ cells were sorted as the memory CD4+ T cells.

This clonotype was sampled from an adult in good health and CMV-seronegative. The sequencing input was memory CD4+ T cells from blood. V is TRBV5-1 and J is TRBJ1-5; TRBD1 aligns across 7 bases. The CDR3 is CASSLGDSFNQPQHF. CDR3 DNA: TGCGCCAGCAGCTTGGGGGACAGCTTCAATCAGCCCCAGCATTTT.